The present entry profiles one T cell receptor beta chain with its context. The antigen is undetermined. Every specimen held between about 0.85-10 million cryopreserved PBMC. These were thawed and washed before DNA extraction. The sample comes from a study of long-term antiretroviral therapy in people with HIV. With survey level as its setting, the immunoSEQ assay was v3.0. What sequencing targeted per sample was 40,000-50,000 T-cell genomes. Libraries were prepared by immunoSEQ multiplex PCR; TCRdb keeps only in-frame clonotypes and omits some of them. Of roughly 38,000 clones in the sample, 80% are singletons; the top ten hold roughly 6%. Findings and limits, study-wide: Clones that expanded before ART (that is, prior to treatment) dominated the repertoire at all time points.

Per germline, CDR1 WSHSY and CDR2 SAAADI. CDR3 length: 15 residues. V was trimmed by 3 bases and J by 3 bases, leaving 15 bases between them. Specimen: unsorted PBMCs, collected 3.4 years after starting antiretroviral therapy. The chain links TRBV10-2 to TRBJ2-7; D gene unclear. The clonotype originates from a man younger than 45 with HIV. The CDR3 region is CASSDQDPSVYEQYF. DNA of the CDR3: TGCGCCAGCAGTGACCAGGACCCCTCGGTCTACGAGCAGTACTTC.